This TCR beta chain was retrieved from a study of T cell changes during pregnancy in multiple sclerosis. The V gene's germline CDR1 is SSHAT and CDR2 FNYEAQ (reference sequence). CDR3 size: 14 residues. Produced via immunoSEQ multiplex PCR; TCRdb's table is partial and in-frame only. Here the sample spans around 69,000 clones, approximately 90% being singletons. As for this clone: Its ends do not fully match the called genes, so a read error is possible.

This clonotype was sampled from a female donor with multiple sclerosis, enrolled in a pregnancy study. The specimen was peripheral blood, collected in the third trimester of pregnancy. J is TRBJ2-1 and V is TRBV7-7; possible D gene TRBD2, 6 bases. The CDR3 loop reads CASSLAAEYNEQFF. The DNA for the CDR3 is TGTGCTAGCAGCTTAGCGGCGGAATACAATGAGCAGTTCTTC.